These 9 T cell receptor delta chains originate from one sample sequenced in a study of gamma-delta T cells after stem cell transplantation. TCRdb called clones from the RT-PCR reads again using CATT. The table has 15,000 to 17,000 delta-chain clones, approximately 8.5% seen once; the top ten hold about 66%. Sequenced input: gamma-delta T cells. The receptors were sampled from a human donor. It is not recorded whose cells these are; they may come from a transplant donor.

This clone appeared many times. A read error likely explains this, since a far larger clone differs by one base. This sample includes further DNA sequences coding for the same CDR3. V and J are TRDV2 and TRDJ1; a possible D gene is TRDD3 (6 bases). The germline V and J ends were trimmed by 2 bases and 0 bases, with 21 bases remaining between them. This CDR3 contains 18 residues. Germline CDR1 reads GEAIGNYY; CDR2 reads EKD. The CDR3 DNA sequence: TGTGCCTGTGACAGAGGGGGGGACACGCGATCTTACACCGATAAACTCATCTTT. Residues: CACDRGGDTRSYTDKLIF.

In regard to this clone: A far larger clone is one base from this, pointing to a likely read error. This CDR3 is also generated by other DNA sequences in the sample. The chain combines TRDV2 with TRDJ1, with 12 bases lining up with TRDD3. With V trimmed by 3 bases and J by 10 bases, 26 bases remained unmatched. The CDR3 has 20 residues. The germline CDR1 and CDR2 sequences are GEAIGNYY and EKD. CDR3 protein: CACDRLGDTRHTSGLGGLIF. The CDR3 DNA sequence: TGTGCCTGTGACCGGCTGGGGGATACGAGGCACACCTCGGGTTTAGGCGGACTCATCTTT.

The table lists this clone with a few counts. The J gene is TRDJ3, the V gene TRDV2, with D possibly TRDD3 on 5 matching bases. Trimming stripped 1 base from V and 18 bases from J, with 36 bases between. The CDR3 totals 20 residues. Per the germline V gene, CDR1 is GEAIGNYY and CDR2 is EKD. The CDR3 region is CACDTPGGDQISCDNRPMFF. CDR3 sequence (DNA): TGTGCCTGTGACACTCCCGGGGGCGACCAGATCTCCTGTGACAACCGCCCGATGTTTTTC.

This clone was counted a few times. The protein in TCRdb stems from a much larger clone and differs at residue 8 from this DNA's translation, likely a read error; here the protein is translated from the DNA. V gene TRDV2 combines with J gene TRDJ1, with 7 positions matching TRDD3. This CDR3 has 19 residues. In germline, CDR1 is GEAIGNYY, CDR2 EKD. The V and J ends lost 0 bases and 0 bases, in that order; junction bases with no gene match: 15. Here the CDR3 DNA reads TGTGCCTGTGACACCGCGGCGGACTGGGGACACACGTACACCGATAAACTCATCTTT. Its protein product is CACDTAADWGHTYTDKLIF.

For this clone: The protein TCRdb gives is from a much larger clone and does not agree with this DNA's translation at residue 3, likely a read error; the protein shown here comes from the DNA. CDR3 region: CARDTVESHLRTGGLTDKLIF. The DNA of the CDR3 is TGTGCCCGTGACACCGTTGAGTCCCACCTGCGTACTGGTGGACTCACCGATAAACTCATCTTT. The chain employs TRDV2 and TRDJ1; the D gene is possibly TRDD3 (5 bases). The germline V gene has CDR1 GEAIGNYY and CDR2 EKD. The CDR3 consists of 21 residues.

To note about this clone: The protein held in TCRdb is that of a much larger clone and does not match this DNA's translation at residue 8, likely because of a read error; the protein shown is translated from the DNA. The same CDR3 can be traced to other DNA sequences in this sample. CDR3 amino acids: CACDTVEGSSSWDTRQMFF. CDR3 DNA: TGTGCCTGCGACACCGTCGAGGGATCCAGCTCCTGGGACACCCGACAGATGTTTTTC. This chain uses TRDV2 with TRDJ3, with a weak D call TRDD3 (5 bases). This CDR3 contains 19 residues. Germline V gives CDR1 GEAIGNYY, CDR2 EKD.

This clone was seen only a few times. The TCRdb protein comes from a much larger clone and disagrees with this DNA's translation at residue 4, likely due to a read error; the protein given here is derived from the DNA. This chain uses TRDV2 with TRDJ1; 12 bases are shared with TRDD3. The CDR3 is 19 residues long. From germline, CDR1 is GEAIGNYY and CDR2 EKD. CDR3 DNA: TGTGCCTGTGGCACCGTACTGGGGGATACCGCCTTGTACACCGATAAACTCATCTTT. It is translated as CACGTVLGDTALYTDKLIF.

The table lists this clone with a few counts. A read error is the likely source, as a far larger clone sits one nucleotide away. Other DNA sequences in this specimen translate into the identical CDR3. The V call is TRDV2, the J call TRDJ3, with D possibly matching TRDD3 (6 bases). The CDR3 extends over 19 amino acids. Germline CDR1 and CDR2: GEAIGNYY and EKD. CDR3 loop: CACDTEWGPRGRDTRQMFF. For the CDR3, the DNA is TGCGCCTGTGACACGGAGTGGGGGCCAAGGGGCCGGGACACCCGACAGATGTTTTTC.

On this clone itself: This DNA's translation differs at residue 18 from TCRdb's protein, which comes from a much larger clone; a read error is likely, and the protein shown is translated from the DNA. The J gene is TRDJ1, the V gene TRDV2; 8 nucleotides line up with TRDD3. CDR1 is GEAIGNYY and CDR2 is EKD in the germline V gene. The CDR3 totals 19 residues. The CDR3 is CACDTGRAQRGDRSGKLTF. The DNA for the CDR3 is TGTGCCTGTGACACCGGTAGGGCTCAGCGGGGGGATAGAAGCGGTAAACTCACCTTT.